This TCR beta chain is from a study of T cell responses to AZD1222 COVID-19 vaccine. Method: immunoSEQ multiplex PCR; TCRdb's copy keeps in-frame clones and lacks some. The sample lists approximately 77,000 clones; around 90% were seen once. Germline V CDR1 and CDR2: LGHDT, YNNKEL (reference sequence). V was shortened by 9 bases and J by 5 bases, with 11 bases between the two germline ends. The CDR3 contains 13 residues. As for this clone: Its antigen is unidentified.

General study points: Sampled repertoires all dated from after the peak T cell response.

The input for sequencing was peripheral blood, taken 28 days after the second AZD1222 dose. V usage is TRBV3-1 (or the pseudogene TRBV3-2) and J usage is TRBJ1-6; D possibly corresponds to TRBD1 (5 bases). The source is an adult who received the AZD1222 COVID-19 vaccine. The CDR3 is CASRDGNNSPLHF. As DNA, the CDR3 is TGTGCCAGTCGGGACGGTAATAATTCACCCCTCCACTTT.